These T cell receptor beta chains were read from a single sample in a study of shared T cell receptors in the human thymus. Sequencing was performed with immunoSEQ multiplex PCR; in TCRdb, only in-frame clones are kept and a portion is missing. The sample carries hundreds of thousands of clones, 88% recorded once. These data also featured in a second study, about human thymus T cells.

The sample taken for sequencing was thymocytes. All receptors derive from a boy under three years old with a congenital heart defect. Each CDR3 is given with its conserved first and last residue. The order of the fields is V gene, D gene, clone size, J gene, CDR3 protein, CDR3 DNA. The D gene is left open where the match is weak. Clone size is stated in some rows and not others, as once, few, many or a class when expanded.

TRBV5-6,TRBD1,-,TRBJ1-2,CASSLGQGNYGYTF,TGTGCCAGCAGCTTGGGACAGGGGAACTATGGCTACACCTTC
TRBV28,-,-,TRBJ1-2,CASQWRDSYGYTF,TGTGCCTCCCAGTGGAGGGATAGCTATGGCTACACCTTC
TRBV9,TRBD1,once,TRBJ1-2,CASSTPRDRGYGYTF,TGTGCCAGCAGCACCCCTCGGGACAGGGGATATGGCTACACCTTC
TRBV5-8,TRBD2,-,TRBJ2-2,CASSHTSGRFGELFF,TGTGCCAGCAGCCACACTAGCGGGAGGTTCGGGGAGCTGTTTTTT
TRBV2,TRBD1,-,TRBJ2-6,CASTSTGGESGANVLTF,TGTGCCAGCACCTCTACAGGGGGCGAATCTGGGGCCAACGTCCTGACTTTC
TRBV6-6,TRBD1,-,TRBJ1-2,CASSTHTGGYGYTF,TGTGCCAGCAGTACTCATACAGGGGGCTATGGCTACACCTTC
TRBV6-1,TRBD1,-,TRBJ1-1,CASRGQGLNTEAFF,TGTGCCAGCAGGGGACAGGGTTTGAACACTGAAGCTTTCTTT
TRBV6-5,-,-,TRBJ1-4,CASSYSSGRENEKLFF,TGTGCCAGCAGTTACTCGTCCGGACGGGAAAATGAAAAACTGTTTTTT
TRBV7-2,TRBD2,-,TRBJ2-2,CASSLDRREDHTGELFF,TGTGCCAGCAGCTTAGATCGGCGGGAGGATCACACCGGGGAGCTGTTTTTT
TRBV4-3,TRBD2,-,TRBJ2-7,CASSQRPPGLASYEQYF,TGCGCCAGCAGCCAACGACCTCCGGGACTAGCCTCCTACGAGCAGTACTTC
TRBV30,-,once,TRBJ2-3,CAWSVRLGADTQYF,TGTGCCTGGAGTGTGCGCCTGGGAGCAGATACGCAGTATTTT
TRBV7-8,-,-,TRBJ2-1,CASSLRGTGNPGLGVNEQFF,TGTGCCAGCAGCTTACGGGGGACAGGGAATCCGGGACTAGGAGTCAATGAGCAGTTCTTC
TRBV14,-,-,TRBJ2-1,CASSQGGNEQFF,TGTGCCAGCAGCCAGGGGGGCAATGAGCAGTTCTTC
TRBV4-3,TRBD2,-,TRBJ2-1,CASSCRTSDNEQFF,TGCGCCAGTAGTTGTCGGACTAGCGACAATGAGCAGTTCTTC
TRBV28,-,-,TRBJ1-2,CASRSQGRSGYTF,TGTGCCAGCAGATCACAGGGCCGAAGTGGCTACACCTTC
TRBV7-9,TRBD2,-,TRBJ2-7,CASSAGGAGEQYF,TGTGCCAGCAGCGCCGGGGGGGCAGGGGAGCAGTACTTC
TRBV29-1,TRBD2,-,TRBJ2-5,CSAPGPGGFRETQYF,TGCAGCGCCCCTGGCCCGGGGGGGTTCAGAGAGACCCAGTACTTC
TRBV6-5,-,-,TRBJ2-3,CASSSLDWGVGDTQYF,TGTGCCAGCAGTTCCCTGGACTGGGGGGTGGGAGATACGCAGTATTTT
TRBV7-9,TRBD1,-,TRBJ2-6,CASSFRDRDPFGANVLTF,TGTGCCAGCAGCTTCCGGGACAGGGATCCTTTCGGGGCCAACGTCCTGACTTTC
TRBV30,-,-,TRBJ2-7,CASRERGEQYF,TGTGCCTCCAGGGAAAGGGGCGAGCAGTACTTC
TRBV10-2,TRBD2,-,TRBJ2-1,CASSRTSQRPSYNEQFF,TGCGCCAGCAGCAGGACTAGCCAACGACCCTCCTACAATGAGCAGTTCTTC
TRBV7-9,TRBD2,-,TRBJ2-3,CASSLVPAGGPSSTDTQYF,TGTGCCAGCAGCTTAGTGCCAGCGGGAGGCCCTAGTAGCACAGATACGCAGTATTTT